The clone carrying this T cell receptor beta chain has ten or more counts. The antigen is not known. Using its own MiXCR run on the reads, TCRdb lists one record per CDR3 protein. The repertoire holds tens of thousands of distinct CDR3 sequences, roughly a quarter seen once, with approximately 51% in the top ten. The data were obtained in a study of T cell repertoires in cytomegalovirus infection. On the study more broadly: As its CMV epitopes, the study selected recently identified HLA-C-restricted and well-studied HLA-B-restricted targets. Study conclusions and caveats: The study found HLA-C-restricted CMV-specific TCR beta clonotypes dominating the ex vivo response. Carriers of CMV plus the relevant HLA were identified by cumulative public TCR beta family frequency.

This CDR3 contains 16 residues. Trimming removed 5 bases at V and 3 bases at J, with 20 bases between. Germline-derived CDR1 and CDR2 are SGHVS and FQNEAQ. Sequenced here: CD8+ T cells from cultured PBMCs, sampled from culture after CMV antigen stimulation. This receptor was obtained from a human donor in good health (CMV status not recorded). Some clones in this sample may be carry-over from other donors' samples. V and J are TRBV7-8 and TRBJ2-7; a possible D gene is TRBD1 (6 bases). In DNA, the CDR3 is TGTGCCAGCAGCCCCGTTGACAGGACTGAATTCTACGAGCAGTACTTC. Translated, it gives CASSPVDRTEFYEQYF.